The 27 T cell receptor beta chains given below trace back to one sample, sequenced in a study of shared clonotypes between healthy human individuals. Sequenced by immunoSEQ multiplex PCR; TCRdb stores in-frame clones only, minus some. The sample has hundreds of thousands of clones, around three quarters seen once. Sequencing was carried out using PBMCs. The receptors shown here come from a woman aged 40 to 50 in good health. Some clones in this sample may be carry-over from other donors' samples.

The CDR3 region has the DNA TGTGCCAGCAGTGAAGTGGCGGGAGCGAGTAATGAGCAGTTCTTC. Translated: CASSEVAGASNEQFF. The J gene is TRBJ2-1, the V gene TRBV2, with TRBD2 identical over 7 bases. Looked up from germline, CDR1 is SNHLY and CDR2 is FYNNEI. The CDR3 is made up of 15 amino acids. The V segment lost 1 base and the J segment 7 bases; nucleotides outside the gene matches: 7.

The rearrangement links TRBV10-3 to TRBJ1-2; tentatively, D is TRBD1 (6 bases). Looked up from germline, CDR1 is ENHRY and CDR2 is SYGVKD. CDR3 length equals 14 residues. Trimming stripped 2 bases from V and 4 bases from J, with 11 bases between. This CDR3 is CAISETGGAYGYTF. Here the CDR3 DNA reads TGTGCCATCAGTGAGACGGGGGGGGCCTATGGCTACACCTTC.

The rearrangement joins TRBV28 to TRBJ2-1, with 11 nucleotides matching TRBD2. The junction had 2 bases not matched to a gene; V was cut back by 2 bases and J by 2 bases. The CDR3 contains 16 residues. From germline, CDR1 is MDHEN and CDR2 SYDVKM. CDR3 region: CASSLIAGGTYNEQFF. The DNA for the CDR3 is TGTGCCAGCAGTTTAATAGCGGGAGGGACCTACAATGAGCAGTTCTTC.

This clone showed up just once. The chain recombines TRBV11-3 with TRBJ2-5; 11 bases agree with TRBD2. The CDR3 extends over 15 amino acids. Germline assignment: CDR1 SGHNT and CDR2 YENEEA. J gave up 4 bases and V 6 bases, and 7 bases lay outside the gene matches. The DNA for the CDR3 is TGTGCCAGCAGTCTTAGCGGGAGGGCCGGAGAGACCCAGTACTTC. Translated: CASSLSGRAGETQYF.

This clone has more than one count but fewer than ten. The chain is built from TRBV4-2 and TRBJ1-5, with a weak D call TRBD1 (6 bases). V was shortened by 0 bases and J by 6 bases, with 15 bases between the two germline ends. Looked up from germline, CDR1 is LGHNA and CDR2 is YNFKEQ. The CDR3 is 16 residues long. CDR3 coding DNA: TGTGCCAGCAGCCAAGAGGTGGGGGCAGGGCTTCAGCCCCAGCATTTT. Translation: CASSQEVGAGLQPQHF.

The rearrangement uses TRBV5-1 and TRBJ2-7; D not resolved. This CDR3 is built from 14 residues. Trimming removed 4 bases from V and 3 bases from J, with 14 bases in between. Looked up from germline, CDR1 is SGHRS and CDR2 is YFSETQ. As DNA, the CDR3 is TGCGCCAGCAGCCCCCTTTGGTCTTACTACGAGCAGTACTTC. This encodes CASSPLWSYYEQYF.

The CDR3 nucleotides read TGTGCCAGCTCTCTACAGGGGGCAGCGTTCTTC. Amino acid sequence: CASSLQGAAFF. The chain employs TRBV18 and TRBJ2-1; the match to TRBD1 covers 9 bases. Trimming took 6 bases from V and 15 from J; bases not matched to a gene: 6. This CDR3 has 11 residues. Germline values: CDR1 KGHSH, CDR2 LQKENI. The complete variable domain, with remaining parts taken from reference TRBV18 and TRBJ2-1, reads NAGVMQNPRHLVRRRGQEARLRCSPMKGHSHVYWYRQLPEEGLKFMVYLQKENIIDESGMPKERFSAEFPKEGPSILRIQQVVRGDSAAYFCASSLQGAAFFGPGTRLTVL.

As to this clone: Additional DNA sequences in this sample encode the identical CDR3. The chain is built from TRBV4-1 and TRBJ2-2, with 14 bases fitting TRBD2. The length of the CDR3 is 18 residues. Losses at the gene ends were 3 bases for V and 4 bases for J; bases not matched to a gene: 7. Per germline, CDR1 MGHRA and CDR2 YSYEKL. CDR3 sequence reads: CASSQGGLAGVGTGELFF. CDR3 DNA sequence: TGCGCCAGCAGCCAGGGGGGACTAGCGGGAGTGGGCACCGGGGAGCTGTTTTTT.

The gene calls are TRBV7-8 and TRBJ2-5, with D possibly being TRBD2 (6 bases). Germline loops: CDR1 SGHVS, CDR2 FQNEAQ. This CDR3 spans 13 amino acids. V lost 3 bases and J lost 5, with 10 bases in between. The CDR3 coding sequence is TGTGCCAGCAGCTTCGCGGGGACGGAGACCCAGTACTTC. Protein sequence: CASSFAGTETQYF.

This clone was picked up a small number of times. The genes are TRBV28 and TRBJ2-7; 8 positions match TRBD2. The germline gives CDR1 MDHEN, CDR2 SYDVKM. Losses at the gene ends were 5 bases for V and 3 bases for J; bases not matched to a gene: 6. The CDR3 extends over 14 amino acids. The CDR3 DNA reads as TGTGCCAGCAGTCCTGGGCGGGAGGTCTACGAGCAGTACTTC. It is translated as CASSPGREVYEQYF.

J is TRBJ2-1 and V is TRBV30; D remains ambiguous. The CDR3 extends over 13 amino acids. The V and J ends lost 6 bases and 0 bases respectively, with 9 bases between them. Looked up from germline, CDR1 is GTSNPN and CDR2 is SVGIG (reference sequence). This CDR3 is CACRTISYNEQFF. The CDR3, as DNA: TGTGCCTGCCGTACGATCTCCTACAATGAGCAGTTCTTC.

This chain links TRBV19 with TRBJ1-4; maybe TRBD1 (5 bases). In germline, CDR1 is LNHDA, CDR2 SQIVND (reference sequence). Trimming took 3 bases from V and 4 from J, leaving 9 bases between them. The length of the CDR3 is 14 residues. The CDR3 region has the DNA TGTGCCAGTAGTATCGACAGCATTAATGAAAAACTGTTTTTT. It codes for CASSIDSINEKLFF. The full variable domain, in which reference TRBV19 and TRBJ1-4 provide the parts outside the CDR3, is DGGITQSPKYLFRKEGQNVTLSCEQNLNHDAMYWYRQDPGQGLRLIYYSQIVNDFQKGDIAEGYSVSREKKESFPLTVTSAQKNPTAFYLCASSIDSINEKLFFGSGTQLSVL.

This clone was recorded once. The genes are TRBV15 and TRBJ2-1, with 10 bases that match TRBD2. The CDR3 is made up of 14 amino acids. The V gene end was trimmed by 5 bases and the J gene end by 4 bases; junction bases not matched to a gene: 2. CDR1 is LNHNV and CDR2 is YYDKDF in the germline V gene (reference sequence). The DNA for the CDR3 is TGTGCCACCAGCCGTAGCGGGAGGTACAATGAGCAGTTCTTC. It specifies CATSRSGRYNEQFF.

This clone was seen only a few times. At one end the junction does not follow the germline gene, possibly because of a read error. The J gene is TRBJ2-7, the V gene TRBV27; D is perhaps TRBD2 (5 bases). The CDR3 totals 15 residues. The germline V gene encodes CDR1 MNHEY and CDR2 SMNVEV (reference sequence). CDR3 DNA: TGCGCCAGCAGTTTTTTTGCTGGAGGCCTTCTGGAGCAGTACTTC. Translation: CASSFFAGGLLEQYF.

This clone occurred a few times. The chain couples TRBV20-1 to TRBJ1-1; D call uncertain. V gave up 5 bases and J gave up 0 bases, with 4 bases separating them. The germline V gene encodes CDR1 DFQATT and CDR2 SNEGSKA (reference sequence). The CDR3 has 11 amino acids. The DNA for the CDR3 is TGCAGTGCTCCAATGAACACTGAAGCTTTCTTT. This gives the protein CSAPMNTEAFF.

The rearrangement joins TRBV27 to TRBJ2-1; 11 nucleotides match TRBD2. The germline CDR1 and CDR2 sequences are MNHEY and SMNVEV (reference sequence). With 8 bases clipped from V and 9 bases from J, the junction kept 12 bases outside the gene matches. The CDR3 consists of 15 residues. The CDR3 loop is CASRRVTSGSIEQFF. The CDR3 region has the DNA TGTGCCAGCCGACGCGTCACTAGCGGGAGTATTGAGCAGTTCTTC.

The V and J genes are TRBV6-5 and TRBJ1-1, with a tentative D call TRBD1 (5 bases). The CDR3 length is 14 residues. CDR1 is MNHEY, CDR2 SVGAGI, per germline. Between the trimmed V and J ends, which lost 5 bases and 1 base, there was a span of 11 bases. The CDR3 nucleotides read TGTGCCAGCAGTGCGTCCAGGGAGAACACTGAAGCTTTCTTT. Its protein is CASSASRENTEAFF.

Concerning this clone: One base separates it from a far larger clone, so it is likely a read error. The same CDR3 also results from other DNA sequences found in this sample. The CDR3 sequence: CASSRDSRGVGGANVLTF. As DNA, the CDR3 is TGCGCCAGCAGCAGGGACAGTCGAGGCGTTGGTGGGGCCAACGTCCTGACTTTC. The chain is built from TRBV5-1 and TRBJ2-6; TRBD1 matches at 7 bases. CDR1 and CDR2 from the germline V gene are SGHRS and YFSETQ. The CDR3 totals 18 residues. V was clipped by 4 bases and J by 3 bases; unmatched bases: 13.

The rearrangement joins TRBV5-1 to TRBJ2-2; 9 nucleotides align to TRBD2. This CDR3 is built from 16 residues. V was clipped by 4 bases and J by 7 bases; unmatched bases: 11. CDR1 and CDR2 (germline): SGHRS, YFSETQ. The CDR3 DNA sequence: TGCGCCAGCAGCCCTAGCGGGGAGGGCCTCCACGGGGAGCTGTTTTTT. Its translation is CASSPSGEGLHGELFF.

Concerning this clone: A single base is all that separates this from a far larger clone, so a read error is likely. The chain links TRBV19 to TRBJ2-7; D is possibly TRBD1 or TRBD2 (5 bases each). This CDR3 has 14 amino acids. Germline V gene sequence: CDR1 LNHDA, CDR2 SQIVND (reference sequence). CDR3: CASSWDHTSYGQYF. The CDR3 DNA follows: TGTGCCAGTAGTTGGGACCACACTTCCTACGGGCAGTACTTC. Together with reference TRBV19 and TRBJ2-7, the CDR3 gives the full variable domain: DGGITQSPKYLFRKEGQNVTLSCEQNLNHDAMYWYRQDPGQGLRLIYYSQIVNDFQKGDIAEGYSVSREKKESFPLTVTSAQKNPTAFYLCASSWDHTSYGQYFGPGTRLTVT.

The rearrangement links TRBV7-8 to TRBJ2-1; 13 bases fit TRBD2. The CDR3 contains 15 residues. The junction had 5 bases not matched to a gene; V was cut back by 5 bases and J by 7 bases. Germline CDR1 and CDR2: SGHVS and FQNEAQ. The CDR3 loop reads CASSLTSGRANEQFF. In nucleotides, the CDR3 is TGTGCCAGCAGCCTAACTAGCGGGAGGGCAAATGAGCAGTTCTTC.

This clone has ten or more counts. The V and J genes are TRBV19 and TRBJ2-7; 10 bases map to TRBD2. The CDR3 is 14 amino acids. J lost 7 bases, V lost 3 bases, and 6 bases had no gene match. CDR1 LNHDA and CDR2 SQIVND come from the germline V gene (reference sequence). The CDR3 bases are TGTGCCAGTAGTATTCTAGCGGGAGAAGGGGAGCAGTACTTC. Protein: CASSILAGEGEQYF.

The rearrangement links TRBV6-5 to TRBJ2-1; D is uncertain. Germline values: CDR1 MNHEY, CDR2 SVGAGI. The V end lost 0 bases, the J end lost 3 bases, and 12 bases lay between the germline ends. This CDR3 has 16 residues. CDR3 sequence reads: CASSYSRPGYYNEQFF. Written as DNA, the CDR3 is TGTGCCAGCAGTTACTCCCGGCCGGGCTACTACAATGAGCAGTTCTTC.

The CDR3 DNA sequence: TGTGCCATCAGGGCCATGGACGGCGGTGGGTCGGGCTACACCTTC. Amino acids: CAIRAMDGGGSGYTF. This sequence joins TRBV10-3 and TRBJ1-2; D gene uncertain. Trimming removed 6 bases from V and 8 bases from J, with 22 bases in between. The CDR3 loop spans 15 amino acids. Looked up from germline, CDR1 is ENHRY and CDR2 is SYGVKD.

The rearrangement joins TRBV4-3 to TRBJ2-3; TRBD2 matches at 9 bases. This CDR3 spans 19 amino acids. Germline assignment: CDR1 LGHNA and CDR2 YSLEER. With 0 bases clipped from V and 6 bases from J, the junction kept 16 bases outside the gene matches. CDR3 DNA sequence: TGCGCCAGCAGCCAAGATGGGCTAGCGGGACCGGGCCTTGGGGATACGCAGTATTTT. Translation gives CASSQDGLAGPGLGDTQYF.

This chain joins TRBV10-2 and TRBJ1-5; 12 bases are a match to TRBD1. Losses at the gene ends were 4 bases for V and 3 bases for J; bases not matched to a gene: 4. The germline CDR1 and CDR2 sequences are WSHSY and SAAADI. This CDR3 comprises 16 residues. CDR3 residues: CASSVPGQGANQPQHF. In DNA, the CDR3 is TGCGCCAGCAGTGTTCCGGGACAGGGGGCCAATCAGCCCCAGCATTTT.

A remark on this clone: A junction end diverges from the germline sequence, so it may reflect a read error. V usage is TRBV14 and J usage is TRBJ2-7, with 7 bases matching TRBD1. The CDR3 is 15 amino acids. Germline assignment: CDR1 SGHDN and CDR2 FVKESK. The DNA of the CDR3 is TGTGCCGGCAGCCAAGGACAGGTTTCTACCTACGAGCAGTACTTC. It codes for CAGSQGQVSTYEQYF.